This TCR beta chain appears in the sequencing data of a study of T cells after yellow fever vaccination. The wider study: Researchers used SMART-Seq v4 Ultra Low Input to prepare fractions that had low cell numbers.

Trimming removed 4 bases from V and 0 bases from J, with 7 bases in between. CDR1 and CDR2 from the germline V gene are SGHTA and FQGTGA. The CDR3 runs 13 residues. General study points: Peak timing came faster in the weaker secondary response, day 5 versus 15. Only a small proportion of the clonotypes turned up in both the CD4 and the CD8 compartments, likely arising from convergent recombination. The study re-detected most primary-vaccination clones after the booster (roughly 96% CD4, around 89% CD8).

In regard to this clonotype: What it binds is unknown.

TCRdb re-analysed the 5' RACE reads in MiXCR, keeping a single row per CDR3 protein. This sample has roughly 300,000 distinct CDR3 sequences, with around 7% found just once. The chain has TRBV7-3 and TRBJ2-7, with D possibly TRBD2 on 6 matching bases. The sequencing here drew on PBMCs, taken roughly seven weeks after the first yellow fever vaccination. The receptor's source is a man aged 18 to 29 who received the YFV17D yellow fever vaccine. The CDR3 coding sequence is TGTGCCAGCAGCTACGGGAGCTCCTACGAGCAGTACTTC. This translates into CASSYGSSYEQYF. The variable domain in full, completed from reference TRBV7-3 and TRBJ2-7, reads GAGVSQTPSNKVTEKGKYVELRCDPISGHTALYWYRQSLGQGPEFLIYFQGTGAADDSGLPNDRFFAVRPEGSVSTLKIQRTERGDSAVYLCASSYGSSYEQYFGPGTRLTVT.